These 5 T cell receptor beta chains originate from one sample sequenced in a study of cytomegalovirus exposure and HLA in healthy donors. It was with 60 Vbeta and 13 Jbeta primers that the PCR ran. Here immunoSEQ multiplex PCR was the method, and the copy in TCRdb shows in-frame clones only, minus some. This sample carries roughly 100,000 clones, roughly 79% of them seen once, and the ten largest clones take 3.5% to 4.5%. The sequenced sample consisted of PBMCs. All receptors derive from a man aged 45-60 years in good health and CMV-seropositive.

This clone was found a few times. The chain is built from TRBV6-6 and TRBJ2-7, with TRBD2 matching 8 bases. V dropped 6 bases and J dropped 3; count of bases not matched to a gene: 7. The CDR3 runs 14 residues. The germline V gene has CDR1 MNHNY and CDR2 SVGAGI (reference sequence). The DNA for the CDR3 is TGTGCCAGCAGACCTCCGGGACTAGGCTACGAGCAGTACTTC. It specifies CASRPPGLGYEQYF.

In this sample, this clone turned up once. CDR3 sequence reads: CASSSHRGGGYEQYF. DNA for the CDR3: TGTGCCAGCAGCTCGCACAGGGGGGGCGGATACGAGCAGTACTTC. V is TRBV21-1 and J is TRBJ2-7; the listed D gene, TRBD1, was not tested against the DNA. TRBV21-1 is annotated as a pseudogene. CDR3 size: 15 residues.

The rearrangement links TRBV27 to TRBJ1-1; D is unclear. This CDR3 is built from 13 residues. With 2 bases removed from V and 4 bases from J, the gap between germline ends came to 8 bases. Germline V gene lookup returns CDR1 MNHEY and CDR2 SMNVEV (reference sequence). CDR3 sequence (DNA): TGTGCCAGCAGTTTACAGAGGTCCACTGAAGCTTTCTTT. Encoded protein: CASSLQRSTEAFF.

The chain has TRBV5-1 and TRBJ2-3; TRBD2 matches 9 bases. CDR3 length: 15 amino acids. Germline loops: CDR1 SGHRS, CDR2 YFSETQ. V was clipped by 5 bases and J by 3 bases; unmatched bases: 7. Here the CDR3 reads CASSGLAGLTDTQYF. The CDR3 DNA follows: TGCGCCAGCAGTGGGCTAGCGGGATTGACAGATACGCAGTATTTT.

V is TRBV5-5 and J is TRBJ2-1; 7 nucleotides match TRBD2. Germline CDR1 reads SGHKS; CDR2 reads YYEKEE (reference sequence). The V and J ends lost 4 bases and 12 bases, in that order; junction bases with no gene match: 19. This CDR3 region has 16 residues. The CDR3 reads CASSHSGRVSPFGQFF. As DNA, the CDR3 is TGTGCCAGCAGCCATAGCGGGCGGGTCTCGCCTTTTGGGCAGTTCTTC.